This TCR beta chain was captured by sequencing in a study of blood T cell repertoires in COVID-19. Study summary: Acute and convalescent COVID-19 samples came from the United States, Italy and Spain. From T cells, B-cell-depleted T cells, or PBMCs came the material, which was cDNA or gDNA.

In the authors' methods: Nucleated cell number was recorded as an estimate derived from reference gene primer amplification. TCRdb's table, derived via immunoSEQ multiplex PCR, lists solely in-frame clones and lacks some. V, J and clone size are those of that table, while D and trimming were read from the DNA. The sample has roughly 120,000 clones, 90% seen once. This receptor was obtained from a man aged 45-60 years with active COVID-19. Sequenced input: peripheral blood.

In DNA form, the CDR3 reads TGTGCCAGCAGCTTAGGCGGGGGGTTCGAGACCCAGTACTTC. Its protein product is CASSLGGGFETQYF. The J gene is TRBJ2-5, the V gene TRBV7-8; 8 bases match TRBD2. The CDR3 loop spans 14 amino acids. Germline V gives CDR1 SGHVS, CDR2 FQNEAQ. The V gene end was trimmed by 1 base and the J gene end by 5 bases; junction bases not matched to a gene: 3.